One sample yielded the 10 T cell receptor beta chains listed below, sequenced in a study of cytomegalovirus exposure and HLA in healthy donors (dated by TCRdb to between 2016 and 2019). Library method: the immunoSEQ multiplex PCR assay. A mixture of 60 forward primers for TCR Vbeta segments and 13 reverse primers for TCR Jbeta segments was used in the multiplex PCR. As stored in TCRdb, this immuneACCESS dataset retains in-frame rearrangements with V and J assigned. A fraction of the clones does not appear; measured against another copy, unresolved V genes explain less than half of the discrepancy, and the remainder lacks a known reason. The sample has over 150,000 clones on record, about 70% of them singletons. The biggest ten clones account for roughly 2.8% of the sample. Material: PBMCs. The receptors stem from a young man in good health and CMV-seronegative.

This clone showed up just once. The gene calls are TRBV19 and TRBJ1-2; TRBD1 matches at 7 bases. With V trimmed by 5 bases and J by 0 bases, 9 bases remained unmatched. CDR3 length: 16 amino acids. Germline CDR1 LNHDA, CDR2 SQIVND (reference sequence). This CDR3 is CASSPITGETNYGYTF. The CDR3 nucleotides are TGTGCCAGTAGTCCTATCACAGGGGAAACTAACTATGGCTACACCTTC.

This chain joins TRBV7-6 and TRBJ2-7, with 9 bases aligning to TRBD1. With 2 bases clipped from V and 2 bases from J, the junction kept 10 bases outside the gene matches. The germline V gene has CDR1 SGHVS and CDR2 FNYEAQ. The CDR3 has 17 residues. The DNA for the CDR3 is TGTGCCAGCAGCTTATCGTCCGGGACAGGGACTACCTACGAGCAGTACTTC. Its protein product is CASSLSSGTGTTYEQYF.

The CDR3 here is CASRKQGADTEAFF. CDR3 nucleotide sequence: TGTGCCAGCAGGAAACAGGGGGCGGACACTGAAGCTTTCTTT. The chain combines TRBV7-3 with TRBJ1-1; 9 bases match TRBD1. CDR1 and CDR2 (germline): SGHTA, FQGTGA. The V segment lost 6 bases and the J segment 3 bases; nucleotides outside the gene matches: 5. This CDR3 has 14 residues.

This rearrangement joins TRBV5-1 to TRBJ1-4; weak D call: TRBD1 (5 bases). Per germline, CDR1 SGHRS and CDR2 YFSETQ. V gave up 0 bases and J gave up 4 bases, with 10 bases separating them. The CDR3 is 15 amino acids. For the CDR3, the DNA is TGCGCCAGCAGCTTGGGGGACGGGAGTAATGAAAAACTGTTTTTT. It yields the protein CASSLGDGSNEKLFF.

This rearrangement joins TRBV11-2 to TRBJ2-2, with D uncertain. V was clipped by 3 bases and J by 4 bases, with 6 bases between them. Germline values: CDR1 SGHAT, CDR2 FQNNGV. This CDR3 is 13 amino acids long. CDR3 in amino acids: CASSFEVTGELFF. The CDR3 DNA follows: TGTGCCAGCAGCTTCGAGGTCACCGGGGAGCTGTTTTTT.

The CDR3 DNA reads as TGCAGCGTTCTATCGGGGGGGGCTTCTATGAACACTGAAGCTTTCTTT. This sequence encodes CSVLSGGASMNTEAFF. This chain joins TRBV29-1 and TRBJ1-1; D perhaps matches TRBD1 (6 bases). CDR3 length equals 16 residues. Trimming removed 5 bases at V and 0 bases at J, with 19 bases between. Germline CDR1 reads SQVTM; CDR2 reads ANQGSEA.

The genes are TRBV6-5 and TRBJ1-1; D remains ambiguous. From germline, CDR1 is MNHEY and CDR2 SVGAGI. Between the trimmed V and J ends, which lost 8 bases and 2 bases, there was a span of 12 bases. The length of the CDR3 is 13 residues. The CDR3 coding sequence is TGTGCCAGCGGCCCGTCACCCAACACTGAAGCTTTCTTT. Its protein product is CASGPSPNTEAFF.

The V and J genes are TRBV5-5 and TRBJ1-1; D might be TRBD1 (5 bases). CDR3 length: 13 residues. With 4 bases removed from V and 4 bases from J, the gap between germline ends came to 11 bases. CDR1 is SGHKS and CDR2 is YYEKEE in the germline V gene (reference sequence). CDR3 sequence: CASSPGGGTEAFF. Written as DNA, the CDR3 is TGTGCCAGCAGCCCGGGGGGGGGCACTGAAGCTTTCTTT.

This clone was counted a few times. V gene TRBV30 combines with J gene TRBJ1-2; 7 nucleotides agree with TRBD1. CDR1 is GTSNPN and CDR2 is SVGIG in the germline V gene (reference sequence). The trim removed 3 bases at V and 8 bases at J, leaving 18 bases unmatched. CDR3 length equals 16 residues. The CDR3 DNA sequence: TGTGCCTGGAGACCCCTCGAACAGGGGATGGGAAGGGGCTACACCTTC. Its translation is CAWRPLEQGMGRGYTF.

The chain combines TRBV19 with TRBJ2-1; TRBD2 aligns across 7 bases. The germline CDR1 and CDR2 sequences are LNHDA and SQIVND (reference sequence). This CDR3 spans 17 amino acids. With V trimmed by 3 bases and J by 1 base, 9 bases remained unmatched. CDR3 protein: CASSIARLALSYNEQFF. The CDR3 region has the DNA TGTGCCAGTAGTATTGCGAGACTAGCCCTTTCCTACAATGAGCAGTTCTTC.